Each of the 3 T cell receptor beta chains below was sequenced from the same sample in a study of shared clonotypes between healthy human individuals. Naive CD8 isolation took CD45RO-negative cells positively selected for CCR7 and excluded terminally differentiated effector memory CD45RA+ cells. TCRdb's copy holds only in-frame clones and misses some; the assay was immunoSEQ multiplex PCR. The table lists about 2.1 million clones, approximately 94% of them singletons. What was sequenced was naive CD8+ T cells from PBMCs. The origin of the receptors is a man aged 18 to 30 in good health. Some clones in this sample may be carry-over from other donors' samples.

J is TRBJ2-5 and V is TRBV11-2; TRBD2 matches 11 bases. V shed 0 bases and J 2 bases; nucleotides not matched to a gene: 5. This CDR3 contains 17 residues. Germline CDR1 reads SGHAT; CDR2 reads FQNNGV. The CDR3 spells CASSLDLAGGRQETQYF. The CDR3 bases are TGTGCCAGCAGCTTAGATTTAGCGGGAGGGCGGCAAGAGACCCAGTACTTC.

The genes are TRBV7-8 and TRBJ1-2, with D perhaps TRBD1 (5 bases). The CDR3 contains 16 residues. Germline assignment: CDR1 SGHVS and CDR2 FQNEAQ. Trimming took 4 bases from V and 0 from J, leaving 15 bases between them. Here the CDR3 DNA reads TGTGCCAGCAGCTCCCATACCCAGGGATCTAACTATGGCTACACCTTC. This encodes CASSSHTQGSNYGYTF.

The chain carries TRBV30 and TRBJ1-1; D unclear. Looked up from germline, CDR1 is GTSNPN and CDR2 is SVGIG (reference sequence). V was clipped by 3 bases and J by 1 base, with 12 bases between them. This CDR3 is 14 amino acids long. In DNA, the CDR3 is TGTGCCTGGAGGACGGGAATATCGAACACTGAAGCTTTCTTT. Amino acids: CAWRTGISNTEAFF.